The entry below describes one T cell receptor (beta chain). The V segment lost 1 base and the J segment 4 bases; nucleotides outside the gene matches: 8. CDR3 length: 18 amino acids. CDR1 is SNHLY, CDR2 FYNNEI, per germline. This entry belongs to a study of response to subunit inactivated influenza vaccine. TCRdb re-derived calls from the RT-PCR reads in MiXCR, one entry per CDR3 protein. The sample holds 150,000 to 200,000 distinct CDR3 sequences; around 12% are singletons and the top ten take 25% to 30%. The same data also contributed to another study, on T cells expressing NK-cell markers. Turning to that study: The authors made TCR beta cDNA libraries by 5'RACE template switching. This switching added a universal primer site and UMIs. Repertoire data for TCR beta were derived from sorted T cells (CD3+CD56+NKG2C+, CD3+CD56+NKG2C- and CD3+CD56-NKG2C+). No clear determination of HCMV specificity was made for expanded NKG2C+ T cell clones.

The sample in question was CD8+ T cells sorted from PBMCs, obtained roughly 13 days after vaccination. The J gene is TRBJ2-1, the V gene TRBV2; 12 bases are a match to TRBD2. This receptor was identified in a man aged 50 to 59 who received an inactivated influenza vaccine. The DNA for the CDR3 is TGTGCCAGCAGTGAAGATTTGGCTAGCGGGAGGGCTTACAATGAGCAGTTCTTC. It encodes CASSEDLASGRAYNEQFF.